This entry lists 10 T cell receptor beta chains sequenced from one sample in a study of spatial heterogeneity in lung cancer (dated by TCRdb to between 2018 and 2021). Study-level results and caveats: The tumor nonsynonymous mutation count correlated with the number of expanded alpha and beta TCRs within the tumor.

The time point label here, explained by the study, means: sample taken at primary tumor resection. These receptors have no known antigen. Library method: 5' RACE. The instrument given in TCRdb is NextSeq 500. TCRdb ran its own pipeline on the public reads, namely fastp trimming at Q25 and MiXCR clone calling, and kept in-frame beta chains. Merged by CDR3 protein, the rows form single entries marked with the most common genes and DNA. For this sample the table gives 6,000 to 8,500 distinct CDR3 sequences, of which 10% to 15% were detected only once. Under 9.5% of the sample is held by the ten biggest clonotypes. Here the sequenced sample was lung tumor tissue, taken at surgery. These receptors were collected from a male donor with early-stage non-small cell lung cancer.

A note on this clonotype: Since it is a stray read in a library aimed at alpha chains, this beta chain has a size that is not meaningful. V gene TRBV12-5 combines with J gene TRBJ1-1; D remains ambiguous. The CDR3 length is 16 residues. Germline CDR1 is LGHNT and CDR2 is FRNRAP. V was cut by 4 bases and J by 0 bases, with 15 bases left in between. CDR3 coding DNA: TGTGCTAGTGGTTCGCGGAGGGCAGTTCTGAACACTGAAGCTTTCTTT. Translating gives CASGSRRAVLNTEAFF.

In its sample, this clonotype is medium-sized (0.01 to 0.1%). For a library built for alpha chains, this beta chain is a stray read; little rests on its size. The chain combines TRBV14 with TRBJ1-1; TRBD1 is a possible D gene (6 bases). The CDR3 consists of 16 residues. V was cut by 5 bases and J by 1 base, with 17 bases left in between. Germline V gene lookup returns CDR1 SGHDN and CDR2 FVKESK. This CDR3 reads CASSSRGGFGNTEAFF. The CDR3, as DNA: TGTGCCAGCAGCAGCCGTGGGGGCTTTGGGAACACTGAAGCTTTCTTT.

Points on this clonotype: Since it is a stray read in a library aimed at alpha chains, this beta chain has a size that is not meaningful. The chain couples TRBV11-1 to TRBJ1-1; D is undetermined. Germline loops: CDR1 SGHAT, CDR2 FQDESV (reference sequence). The length of the CDR3 is 13 residues. With 0 bases removed from V and 6 bases from J, the gap between germline ends came to 8 bases. CDR3 region: CASSLAESSEAFF. DNA for the CDR3: TGTGCCAGCAGCTTAGCCGAAAGTTCTGAAGCTTTCTTT.

A word on this clonotype: Little can be read into the size of this beta chain, an off-target read in a library designed for alpha chains. The rearrangement joins TRBV9 to TRBJ2-7; 7 bases fit TRBD2. V trimming: 0 bases; J trimming: 6 bases; junction bases outside the gene matches: 3. This CDR3 has 13 residues. CDR1 is SGDLS, CDR2 YYNGEE, per germline. The CDR3 DNA sequence: TGTGCCAGCAGCGTAGACGGGGGGACCGAGCAGTACTTC. This encodes CASSVDGGTEQYF.

The table lists this clonotype with many counts. The library was built for alpha chains, so this beta chain is an off-target read and its size means little. CDR3 nucleotide sequence: TGTGCCAGCAGCTTAGGGTCGTCGGGAGACGGGGATACGCAGTATTTT. It yields the protein CASSLGSSGDGDTQYF. V usage is TRBV11-3 and J usage is TRBJ2-3; D perhaps matches TRBD2 (6 bases). The CDR3 is 16 residues long. Trimming left V 1 base short and J 6 bases short, with 17 bases between. The germline CDR1 and CDR2 sequences are SGHNT and YENEEA.

There are many counts of this clonotype. A library made for alpha chains picked up this beta chain off target, so its size means little. J is TRBJ2-4 and V is TRBV2; D is undetermined. CDR1 and CDR2 from the germline V gene are SNHLY and FYNNEI. V lost 2 bases to trimming and J lost 4 bases, with 12 bases between them. The length of the CDR3 is 15 residues. CDR3 amino acids: CASSELGGPKNIQYF. CDR3 coding DNA: TGTGCCAGCAGTGAATTGGGCGGCCCTAAAAACATTCAGTACTTC.

This clonotype occurred a few times. This beta chain is a stray sequence in a library constructed for alpha chains; its clone size is not meaningful. J is TRBJ2-7 and V is TRBV10-3, with TRBD2 matching over 13 bases. Germline CDR1 reads ENHRY; CDR2 reads SYGVKD. This CDR3 is built from 17 residues. Trimming removed 2 bases from V and 1 base from J; junction bases left unmatched: 5. The CDR3 bases are TGTGCCATCAGTGAGGGTGGGACTAGCGGGATTTCCTACGAGCAGTACTTC. This codes for CAISEGGTSGISYEQYF.

The sample holds many counts of this clonotype. This beta chain is an unintended read in a library built for alpha chains; its size means little. The chain links TRBV2 to TRBJ2-3, with 9 positions matching TRBD2. From germline, CDR1 is SNHLY and CDR2 FYNNEI. The length of the CDR3 is 16 residues. The J segment lost 5 bases and the V segment lost 6 bases, leaving 12 bases of the junction unmatched. CDR3 protein: CASSVQISGGQDTQYF. As DNA, the CDR3 is TGTGCCAGCAGCGTCCAGATTAGCGGGGGCCAAGATACGCAGTATTTT.

This clonotype has ten or more counts. This beta chain represents an off-target read in a library built for alpha chains; its size is of limited meaning. J is TRBJ1-1 and V is TRBV24-1; tentative D call: TRBD1 (5 bases). CDR3 size: 17 residues. V lost 4 bases and J lost 1, with 18 bases in between. Germline lookup yields CDR1 KGHDR and CDR2 SFDVKD. CDR3 residues: CATSDVLGNRWNTEAFF. The CDR3 DNA sequence: TGTGCCACCAGTGACGTTCTTGGGAACAGGTGGAACACTGAAGCTTTCTTT.

In this sample, this clonotype is large. For a library built for alpha chains, this beta chain is a stray read; little rests on its size. This chain uses TRBV20-1 with TRBJ2-3; the D is unclear. Germline assignment: CDR1 DFQATT and CDR2 SNEGSKA (reference sequence). Trimming took off 1 base at V and 6 bases at J, with 17 bases between the two ends. The CDR3 spans 15 residues. The CDR3 DNA follows: TGCAGTGCTAGAGGTCTAACAGAAGCGATCGATACGCAGTATTTT. The encoded protein is CSARGLTEAIDTQYF.